Below are 17 T cell receptor beta chains sequenced from a single sample in a study of blood T cell repertoires in COVID-19. Assay used: immunoSEQ multiplex PCR; TCRdb lists only in-frame clones, some missing. The profile covers approximately 66,000 clones, with roughly 90% appearing a single time and approximately 1.5% taken by the ten largest. Sequencing was performed on peripheral blood. These receptors all stem from a man aged 60 to 69 with acute or convalescent COVID-19.

This sequence joins TRBV10-2 and TRBJ1-1; 7 bases match TRBD1. Germline loops: CDR1 WSHSY, CDR2 SAAADI. V was clipped by 8 bases and J by 1 base; unmatched bases: 4. The CDR3 extends over 13 amino acids. The DNA for the CDR3 is TGCGCCAGCCAACAGGGGACGAACACTGAAGCTTTCTTT. Translation gives CASQQGTNTEAFF.

The genes are TRBV14 and TRBJ2-1, with TRBD1 matching 8 bases. The germline V gene encodes CDR1 SGHDN and CDR2 FVKESK. Trimming removed 6 bases from V and 9 bases from J; junction bases left unmatched: 7. The CDR3 extends over 13 amino acids. CDR3 nucleotides: TGTGCCAGCAGTCGGCAGGGGGCGGGTGAGCAGTTCTTC. Translation: CASSRQGAGEQFF. The full variable domain, in which reference TRBV14 and TRBJ2-1 provide the parts outside the CDR3, is EAGVTQFPSHSVIEKGQTVTLRCDPISGHDNLYWYRRVMGKEIKFLLHFVKESKQDESGMPNNRFLAERTGGTYSTLKVQPAELEDSGVYFCASSRQGAGEQFFGPGTRLTVL.

V is TRBV2 and J is TRBJ1-2; no firm D call. The CDR3 runs to 14 residues. V lost 3 bases, J lost 6 bases, and 14 bases lay in between. Germline V CDR1 and CDR2: SNHLY, FYNNEI. In nucleotides, the CDR3 is TGTGCCAGCAGTGATTCGCGGACTGTAAATGGCTACACCTTC. It is translated as CASSDSRTVNGYTF.

The V call is TRBV2, the J call TRBJ1-4; the match to TRBD1 covers 10 bases. The length of the CDR3 is 11 residues. Germline loops: CDR1 SNHLY, CDR2 FYNNEI. Germline trimming cut 7 bases from V and 12 bases from J; bases unmatched to any gene: 2. CDR3 in DNA: TGTGCCAGCACCGGGACAGGGGAACTGTTTTTT. Protein product: CASTGTGELFF.

This chain uses TRBV9 with TRBJ2-2; 7 nucleotides agree with TRBD1. Germline V CDR1 and CDR2: SGDLS, YYNGEE. Trimming at V came to 3 bases and at J to 4 bases, leaving 6 bases not matched to a gene. The CDR3 extends over 15 amino acids. The CDR3 bases are TGTGCCAGCAGCGCAACAGGGGCCAGCACCGGGGAGCTGTTTTTT. Translation gives CASSATGASTGELFF. The whole variable domain, remainder taken from reference TRBV9 and TRBJ2-2, is DSGVTQTPKHLITATGQRVTLRCSPRSGDLSVYWYQQSLDQGLQFLIQYYNGEERAKGNILERFSAQQFPDLHSELNLSSLELGDSALYFCASSATGASTGELFFGEGSRLTVL.

The chain carries TRBV4-2 and TRBJ1-2; 8 nucleotides agree with TRBD1. Germline V gene sequence: CDR1 LGHNA, CDR2 YNFKEQ. J lost 8 bases, V lost 3 bases, and 11 bases had no gene match. The CDR3 extends over 15 amino acids. The CDR3 nucleotides are TGTGCCAGCAGCCAGAATCGGCAGGGGGCTTGGGGCTACACCTTC. Amino acids: CASSQNRQGAWGYTF.

The gene calls are TRBV6-4 and TRBJ2-3; D possibly corresponds to TRBD2 (6 bases). Looked up from germline, CDR1 is MRHNA and CDR2 is SNTAGT. This CDR3 contains 13 residues. Trimming stripped 4 bases from V and 3 bases from J, with 8 bases between. CDR3 coding DNA: TGTGCCAGCAGTGTTGGGGGGACAGATACGCAGTATTTT. Translating it yields CASSVGGTDTQYF.

The chain couples TRBV6-6 to TRBJ1-4; the match to TRBD1 covers 8 bases. CDR1 is MNHNY and CDR2 is SVGAGI in the germline V gene (reference sequence). The CDR3 length is 15 residues. V shed 4 bases and J 6 bases; nucleotides not matched to a gene: 7. The CDR3 sequence: CASSSRQGIDEKLFF. CDR3 DNA sequence: TGTGCCAGCAGTTCTCGACAGGGGATAGATGAAAAACTGTTTTTT.

The chain joins TRBV5-4 to TRBJ1-2; D is ambiguous. This CDR3 has 13 residues. The V end lost 4 bases, the J end lost 1 base, and 8 bases lay between the germline ends. In germline, CDR1 is SGHNT, CDR2 YYREEE (reference sequence). CDR3 nucleotide sequence: TGTGCCAGCAGCCCATCCAATAACTATGGCTACACCTTC. This encodes CASSPSNNYGYTF.

The V and J genes are TRBV7-2 and TRBJ2-5; TRBD1 might be the D (5 bases). CDR3 size: 11 residues. V was shortened by 5 bases and J by 8 bases, with 9 bases between the two germline ends. Germline loops: CDR1 SGHTA, CDR2 FQGNSA. CDR3 bases: TGTGCCAGCAGCCTCGACAGAACCCAGTACTTC. Translating it yields CASSLDRTQYF.

This clone is a singleton in its sample. This sequence joins TRBV9 and TRBJ1-1, with D tentatively TRBD1 (5 bases). The CDR3 length is 14 residues. Trimming shortened V by 1 base and J by 1 base, and 8 bases separated the two germline ends. Germline loops: CDR1 SGDLS, CDR2 YYNGEE. CDR3 in DNA: TGTGCCAGCAGCGTACTCGGGGGGAACACTGAAGCTTTCTTT. Translated: CASSVLGGNTEAFF.

The chain links TRBV29-1 to TRBJ2-7; 9 positions match TRBD1. V lost 6 bases and J lost 2; bases outside the gene matches: 2. The CDR3 loop spans 12 amino acids. The germline V gene has CDR1 SQVTM and CDR2 ANQGSEA. The CDR3 loop is CSVGQGTYEQYF. CDR3 DNA: TGCAGCGTAGGACAGGGGACCTACGAGCAGTACTTC.

The chain recombines TRBV6-6 with TRBJ2-6, with 9 bases lining up with TRBD1. Germline V gene data show CDR1 as MNHNY and CDR2 as SVGAGI (reference sequence). Trimming removed 5 bases from V and 8 bases from J; junction bases left unmatched: 7. CDR3 length: 15 residues. The CDR3, as DNA: TGTGCCAGCAGTCTTAGGACAGGGGATACCAACGTCCTGACTTTC. This gives the protein CASSLRTGDTNVLTF.

This chain joins TRBV7-2 and TRBJ2-3, with D possibly matching TRBD1 (8 bases). CDR1 is SGHTA and CDR2 is FQGNSA in the germline V gene. Deletions cut 5 bases from V and 10 bases from J, with 22 bases between. The length of the CDR3 is 15 residues. The CDR3 loop reads CASSIRQGRAGAQYF. The CDR3 nucleotides are TGTGCCAGCAGCATAAGACAGGGGCGGGCGGGAGCGCAGTATTTT.

The chain uses TRBV24-1 and TRBJ1-2; D unresolved. The CDR3 runs to 13 residues. The germline V gene has CDR1 KGHDR and CDR2 SFDVKD. V was pared by 3 bases and J by 8 bases, with 12 bases between. The CDR3 here is CATSDTGKQGYTF. The CDR3 DNA sequence: TGTGCCACCAGTGATACCGGGAAACAGGGCTACACCTTC.

CDR3 region: CASSVTMGLAGGELFF. The CDR3, as DNA: TGTGCCAGCAGCGTCACCATGGGACTAGCGGGAGGGGAGCTGTTTTTT. The genes are TRBV9 and TRBJ2-2; 13 positions agree with TRBD2. CDR1 and CDR2 from the germline V gene are SGDLS and YYNGEE. This CDR3 has 16 amino acids. After removal of 2 bases from V and 8 bases from J, the junction contained 6 bases not matched to a gene.

This clone was seen a few times. Other DNA sequences within the sample encode an identical CDR3. V and J are TRBV30 and TRBJ2-2, with 7 bases aligning to TRBD1. Germline values: CDR1 GTSNPN, CDR2 SVGIG (reference sequence). This CDR3 contains 15 residues. V lost 3 bases, J lost 2 bases, and 6 bases stayed unmatched. DNA for the CDR3: TGTGCCTGGAGGAGACAGGGTACCAACACCGGGGAGCTGTTTTTT. Its translation: CAWRRQGTNTGELFF. Looking up the rest from reference TRBV30 and TRBJ2-2 gives the full variable domain: SQTIHQWPATLVQPVGSPLSLECTVEGTSNPNLYWYRQAAGRGLQLLFYSVGIGQISSEVPQNLSASRPQDRQFILSSKKLLLSDSGFYLCAWRRQGTNTGELFFGEGSRLTVL.